These 24 T cell receptor beta chains share one sample of origin, sequenced in a study of CD8 T cells in ankylosing spondylitis (dated by TCRdb to the late 2010s). The receptor library was made with 5' RACE. The sample was run on an Illumina HiSeq 2500. TCRdb cleaned the public reads at Q25 with fastp, built clones with MiXCR and kept in-frame beta chains. Duplicate CDR3 protein sequences are folded into a single record with the most common DNA and genes. For this sample the table gives 200,000 or so distinct CDR3 sequences, of which 10% to 15% were detected only once. 9.5% to 11% of the sample rests with the top ten. Material: blood, either unsorted or a sorted T cell fraction (not recorded which). The receptors originated from a female donor with ankylosing spondylitis or in good health (not recorded which).

CDR3 nucleotides: TGTGCCAGCTCACCACCTCCAGCGGGAGGGCCAGATACGCAGTATTTT. This translates into CASSPPPAGGPDTQYF. The chain couples TRBV18 to TRBJ2-3; TRBD2 agrees at 10 bases. The CDR3 totals 16 residues. CDR1 and CDR2 (germline): KGHSH, LQKENI. V was pared by 0 bases and J by 4 bases, with 4 bases of the junction left unmatched.

This clonotype has a count of ten or more. This rearrangement joins TRBV20-1 to TRBJ2-7; the match to TRBD1 covers 8 bases. The V gene end was trimmed by 3 bases and the J gene end by 4 bases; junction bases not matched to a gene: 8. The germline gives CDR1 DFQATT, CDR2 SNEGSKA (reference sequence). The CDR3 covers 14 residues. This chain's CDR3 is CSARFQGADYEQYF. CDR3 bases: TGCAGTGCTAGGTTTCAGGGGGCGGATTACGAGCAGTACTTC.

This clonotype was detected ten times or more. CDR3 nucleotide sequence: TGCGCCAGCAGCCCGAGACAGGGGACCCTGTACGAGCAGTACTTC. It is translated as CASSPRQGTLYEQYF. The J gene is TRBJ2-7, the V gene TRBV5-1, with TRBD1 identical over 8 bases. The CDR3 has 15 residues. The germline V gene has CDR1 SGHRS and CDR2 YFSETQ. Trimming cost V 4 bases and J 4 bases; bases outside gene matches: 10.

This clonotype appeared many times. The J gene is TRBJ1-2, the V gene TRBV27; D is unresolved. Germline V gene lookup returns CDR1 MNHEY and CDR2 SMNVEV (reference sequence). Trimming removed 4 bases at V and 1 base at J, with 13 bases between. This CDR3 comprises 15 residues. CDR3: CASSSWVAGNYGYTF. The CDR3 region has the DNA TGTGCCAGCAGTTCATGGGTAGCGGGTAACTATGGCTACACCTTC.

This clonotype was recorded many times. The chain employs TRBV10-2 and TRBJ2-7, with TRBD1 identical over 9 bases. CDR3 length: 14 residues. Germline V gene lookup returns CDR1 WSHSY and CDR2 SAAADI. The junction had 3 bases not matched to a gene; V was cut back by 6 bases and J by 0 bases. CDR3 region: CASSLTGGSYEQYF. CDR3 sequence (DNA): TGCGCCAGCAGCCTGACAGGGGGCTCCTACGAGCAGTACTTC.

This clonotype has ten or more counts. This chain uses TRBV27 with TRBJ2-7; a weak D match, TRBD1 (6 bases). With 5 bases removed from V and 4 bases from J, the gap between germline ends came to 9 bases. Germline assignment: CDR1 MNHEY and CDR2 SMNVEV (reference sequence). This CDR3 is 12 amino acids long. The CDR3 DNA reads as TGTGCCAGCAGTCAGCAGGGGTACGAGCAGTACTTC. Encoded protein: CASSQQGYEQYF.

V usage is TRBV20-1 and J usage is TRBJ1-6, with 7 bases that match TRBD1. V lost 8 bases, J lost 8 bases, and 6 bases stayed unmatched. Looked up from germline, CDR1 is DFQATT and CDR2 is SNEGSKA (reference sequence). CDR3 length: 12 residues. The CDR3 sequence: CSMRQGYSPLHF. CDR3 sequence (DNA): TGCAGTATGAGACAGGGTTATTCACCCCTCCACTTT.

Concerning this clonotype: This may be a read error, as it is one base from a much larger clone. J is TRBJ2-1 and V is TRBV10-3, with D perhaps TRBD1 (5 bases). CDR1 is ENHRY and CDR2 is SYGVKD in the germline V gene. The CDR3 covers 12 residues. CDR3 coding DNA: TGTGCCATCAGTGTACAGGACAATGAGCAGATCTTC. The encoded protein is CAISVQDNEQIF.

Many counts were recorded for this clonotype. This chain connects TRBV20-1 to TRBJ1-5; D remains unclear. Trimming pared 3 bases from V and 2 bases from J, leaving 14 bases between. The CDR3 is 15 residues long. Germline V gives CDR1 DFQATT, CDR2 SNEGSKA (reference sequence). The CDR3 sequence is CSASVRRTGNQPQHF. In DNA form, the CDR3 reads TGCAGTGCTAGCGTTCGGCGAACGGGCAATCAGCCCCAGCATTTT.

This clonotype was detected ten times or more. This chain uses TRBV10-3 with TRBJ1-6; D unresolved. The V and J ends lost 10 bases and 7 bases respectively, with 14 bases between them. The germline CDR1 and CDR2 sequences are ENHRY and SYGVKD. The CDR3 sequence is 13 residues long. CDR3 sequence reads: CATGLGNNSPLHF. The CDR3 DNA reads as TGTGCCACCGGCTTGGGAAACAATTCACCCCTCCACTTT.

On this clonotype: This may come from a read error, since a much larger clone is one base off. The chain uses TRBV20-1 and TRBJ1-4; D gene unclear. Germline assignment: CDR1 DFQATT and CDR2 SNEGSKA (reference sequence). Trimming removed 6 bases at V and 2 bases at J, with 7 bases between. The CDR3 spans 12 residues. CDR3 region: CSALGTNEKLFF. The DNA of the CDR3 is TGCAGTGCCCTCGGGACTAATGAAAAACTGTTTTTT.

This clonotype has ten or more counts. The chain carries TRBV7-9 and TRBJ1-2, with D hard to call. CDR1 is SEHNR and CDR2 is FQNEAQ in the germline V gene (reference sequence). The CDR3 contains 15 residues. The V and J ends lost 5 bases and 4 bases respectively, with 17 bases between them. In DNA, the CDR3 is TGTGCCAGCAGCAACCCGACTGGGTTGGGCTATGGCTACACCTTC. Translation gives CASSNPTGLGYGYTF.

This clonotype was seen a single time. The chain is built from TRBV25-1 and TRBJ1-3; TRBD1 is a possible D gene (5 bases). Germline V CDR1 and CDR2: MGHDK, SYGVNS. The CDR3 contains 15 residues. V gave up 3 bases and J gave up 4 bases, with 13 bases separating them. CDR3 protein: CASSDFGGSGNTIYF. In nucleotides, the CDR3 is TGTGCCAGCAGTGATTTCGGGGGATCCGGAAACACCATATATTTT.

Written as DNA, the CDR3 is TGTGCCAGCAGACCCGGCACCAGCGCGTACTCCTACGAGCAGTACTTC. As protein: CASRPGTSAYSYEQYF. This chain uses TRBV12-3 or TRBV12-4 with TRBJ2-7; D unresolved. The CDR3 is 16 amino acids. Trimming cost V 6 bases and J 0 bases, with 18 bases left between them.

Only a few counts were recorded for this clonotype. The rearrangement links TRBV7-8 to TRBJ2-3, with a tentative D call TRBD2 (6 bases). The CDR3 is 16 amino acids. CDR1 is SGHVS and CDR2 is FQNEAQ in the germline V gene. Deletions cut 5 bases from V and 4 bases from J, with 19 bases between. CDR3 in DNA: TGTGCCAGCAGCCGCAGTTTCCCGGGAGCCCCAGATACGCAGTATTTT. Translated, it gives CASSRSFPGAPDTQYF.

A note on this clonotype: This may be a read error: a much more frequent sequence differs by one nucleotide. The V and J genes are TRBV11-2 and TRBJ2-5; a possible D gene is TRBD2 (6 bases). Germline assignment: CDR1 SGHAT and CDR2 FQNNGV. The CDR3 extends over 15 amino acids. Deletions cut 1 base from V and 6 bases from J, with 15 bases between. For the CDR3, the DNA is TGTGCCAGCAGCTTAGGGAGGGGCAGATTAAAGACCCAGTACTTC. Translation gives CASSLGRGRLKTQYF.

Ten or more counts support this clonotype. Here the CDR3 DNA reads TGCAGTCCCGGACGGGAAGAGACCCAGTACTTC. Encoded protein: CSPGREETQYF. This rearrangement joins TRBV20-1 to TRBJ2-5; unclear D gene. The CDR3 has 11 residues. The germline V and J ends were trimmed by 8 bases and 3 bases, with 10 bases remaining between them. Germline V lookup: CDR1 DFQATT, CDR2 SNEGSKA (reference sequence).

V usage is TRBV9 and J usage is TRBJ1-2; D unresolved. This CDR3 contains 14 residues. Germline CDR1 SGDLS, CDR2 YYNGEE. Between the trimmed V and J ends, which lost 0 bases and 4 bases, there was a span of 10 bases. The CDR3 DNA sequence: TGTGCCAGCAGCGTAGTAGATACCCCCTATGGCTACACCTTC. Translated: CASSVVDTPYGYTF.

This clonotype was seen only once. V gene TRBV2 combines with J gene TRBJ2-1; tentatively, D is TRBD2 (7 bases). Germline values: CDR1 SNHLY, CDR2 FYNNEI. CDR3 length: 14 residues. Trimming stripped 0 bases from V and 11 bases from J, with 14 bases between. CDR3 sequence reads: CASSEATSGGKQFF. The CDR3 nucleotides are TGTGCCAGCAGTGAAGCGACTTCGGGGGGCAAGCAGTTCTTC.

About this clonotype itself: It may be a read error: a sequence one base away is much more abundant. The chain employs TRBV28 and TRBJ2-1, with D unresolved. Trimming removed 8 bases at V and 5 bases at J, with 16 bases between. Germline V lookup: CDR1 MDHEN, CDR2 SYDVKM. CDR3 length: 14 amino acids. The CDR3 loop reads CASGPKGLHNEQFF. DNA for the CDR3: TGTGCCAGCGGCCCTAAGGGTTTACACAATGAGCAGTTCTTC.

The chain is built from TRBV5-1 and TRBJ2-1, with no clear D. Trimming removed 0 bases at V and 4 bases at J, with 17 bases between. The CDR3 runs to 17 residues. Germline V lookup: CDR1 SGHRS, CDR2 YFSETQ. CDR3 sequence reads: CASSLESGNYYYNEQFF. CDR3 DNA sequence: TGCGCCAGCAGCTTGGAATCCGGAAACTACTATTACAATGAGCAGTTCTTC.

This clonotype was counted ten times or more. The chain combines TRBV15 with TRBJ2-1; unclear D gene. The germline V and J ends were trimmed by 1 base and 6 bases, with 16 bases remaining between them. Looked up from germline, CDR1 is LNHNV and CDR2 is YYDKDF (reference sequence). CDR3 size: 16 residues. This CDR3 is CATSRAGGFSANEQFF. The CDR3 DNA reads as TGTGCCACCAGCAGAGCGGGCGGATTTTCTGCCAATGAGCAGTTCTTC.

This clonotype was seen more than once but under ten times. This chain connects TRBV10-3 to TRBJ2-7; the D is unclear. Germline CDR1 and CDR2: ENHRY and SYGVKD. Trimming removed 3 bases from V and 4 bases from J, with 10 bases in between. This CDR3 is built from 13 residues. For the CDR3, the DNA is TGTGCCATCAGTGACCAGGAATATTACGAGCAGTACTTC. Translating gives CAISDQEYYEQYF.

This clonotype was counted ten times or more. This chain connects TRBV27 to TRBJ2-7, with TRBD1 as a possible D gene (5 bases). Trimming took 4 bases from V and 3 from J, leaving 7 bases between them. The CDR3 contains 12 residues. Germline V gene sequence: CDR1 MNHEY, CDR2 SMNVEV (reference sequence). CDR3 coding DNA: TGTGCCAGCAGTTGGCAGGGCTACGAGCAGTACTTC. Translation: CASSWQGYEQYF.